This T cell receptor beta chain originates from a study of T-cell reconstitution after alpha-beta-depleted transplantation in children (dated by TCRdb to about 2016). Concerning the study at large: Using TCR repertoire profiling, the study followed T-cell immune reconstitution in a quantitative way in children after TCRalphabeta/CD19-depleted allogeneic hematopoietic cell transplantation. On the study overall, not on this receptor specifically: Over subsequent months, a decline in hyperexpanded clone frequencies was noted, and after one year, T-cell counts and TCRbeta diversity were mostly ascribed to newly produced T cells. The apparently early recovery of alphabetaT-cell counts about two months after transplant reportedly depended on only several hundred rapidly expanded clones that came from non-depleted graft cells. In some patients, the high TCRbeta diversity seen at day 60 was put down to recipient T cells and intrathymic progenitors that had survived conditioning.

Library prep was done by PCR. The sequencer was an Illumina HiSeq 2500. To normalize quantification of the TCRbeta repertoire, the TCR libraries were built with molecular barcoding that relied on unique molecular identifiers. In TCRdb, the public reads were trimmed at Q25 with fastp and aligned with MiXCR, with productive beta chains retained. Rows matching on CDR3 protein sequence are summarized as one entry with the most common DNA and genes. Recorded for this sample are roughly 70,000 distinct CDR3 sequences; 4.9% of them occurred a single time. The top ten hold under 20% of the sample. In this sample, this clonotype turned up many times. Which antigen it targets is not known. Per-nucleotide qualities are absent, and no much larger clonotype sits a single base away. The sample's treatment or condition, from its label and the paper: allogeneic hematopoietic cell transplantation with graft depleted of TCRalphabeta T cells and CD19 B cells. Transplant recipients were children who received TCRalphabeta/CD19-depleted allogeneic hematopoietic cell grafts.

From the cysteine through the phenylalanine, the CDR3 covers 18 amino acids. Of all the DNA, just the CDR3 is kept, 54 bases in frame from base 1. Clipping removes 5 bases from V and 2 bases from J, with 14 as the unmatched junction base count. The receptor's source is a boy younger than two who had a stem cell transplant for acute myeloid leukemia, so the T cells may come from the graft donor. The sequence joins TRBV12-3 or TRBV12-4 to TRBJ2-3; the junction holds 9 bases that match TRBD2. Specimen: PBMCs, mostly from graft donor cells, collected 180 days after TCRalphabeta/CD19-depleted stem cell transplant. The CDR3 region reads CASSPTSGSWGSTDTQYF. The nucleotide sequence reads TGTGCCAGCAGTCCGACTAGCGGATCATGGGGTTCCACAGATACGCAGTATTTT.